This passage covers 30 T cell receptor beta chains from one sample sequenced in a study of blood T cells in healthy people across ages. Combining a sample-barcoded 5' primer with a J-beta primer mix, a second PCR ran for about 6 to 11 cycles. MiXCR, run by TCRdb on the 5' RACE reads, gives a single entry per CDR3 protein. The table has around 1.7 million distinct CDR3 sequences, roughly 27% seen once; the top ten hold around 7.7%. The sample consisted of blood. Receptors were obtained from a woman in her 30s in good health.

The chain combines TRBV12-3 or TRBV12-4 with TRBJ2-7; D possibly corresponds to TRBD2 (6 bases). V shed 6 bases and J shed 1 base, with 16 bases lying between them. This CDR3 region has 15 residues. This CDR3 is CASSPLLASSYEQYF. CDR3 DNA sequence: TGTGCCAGCAGCCCCCTGCTAGCGTCGTCCTACGAGCAGTACTTC.

This clonotype was detected many times. The chain links TRBV6-5 to TRBJ1-2; D remains ambiguous. This CDR3 spans 12 amino acids. Germline loops: CDR1 MNHEY, CDR2 SVGAGI. Trimming pared 2 bases from V and 6 bases from J, leaving 7 bases between. CDR3 DNA: TGTGCCAGCAGTTACCGAGGAGATGGCTACACCTTC. Protein: CASSYRGDGYTF.

The chain has TRBV12-3 or TRBV12-4 and TRBJ1-6, with 9 bases matching TRBD1. With 3 bases clipped from V and 7 bases from J, the junction kept 7 bases outside the gene matches. This CDR3 has 16 residues. The DNA for the CDR3 is TGTGCCAGCAGTTTGCCCCGGACAGGGGAGAATTCACCCCTCCACTTT. Amino acids: CASSLPRTGENSPLHF.

The rearrangement joins TRBV5-1 to TRBJ1-1, with D uncertain. V lost 7 bases and J 4 bases, leaving 14 bases between the germline ends. CDR3 length: 13 residues. Germline V CDR1 and CDR2: SGHRS, YFSETQ. CDR3 sequence: CASRPGSSTEAFF. CDR3 bases: TGCGCCAGCCGCCCGGGGTCGAGCACTGAAGCTTTCTTT.

Only a few counts were recorded for this clonotype. The chain links TRBV4-3 to TRBJ1-6; a weak D match, TRBD1 (5 bases). Germline CDR1 reads LGHNA; CDR2 reads YSLEER. The CDR3 is made up of 13 amino acids. The ends were cut back, 4 bases at V and 10 bases at J, with 11 bases in the middle. CDR3 bases: TGCGCCAGCAGCCCAACACAGGAATCACCCCTCCACTTT. Translation gives CASSPTQESPLHF.

V usage is TRBV4-2 and J usage is TRBJ2-1; the match to TRBD2 covers 11 bases. The CDR3 has 16 residues. Trimming took 0 bases from V and 5 from J; bases not matched to a gene: 3. Germline V lookup: CDR1 LGHNA, CDR2 YNFKEQ. The CDR3: CASSQDGTSGDNEQFF. CDR3 in DNA: TGTGCCAGCAGCCAAGATGGGACTAGCGGAGACAATGAGCAGTTCTTC.

This clonotype was seen at least ten times. J is TRBJ2-6 and V is TRBV6-1; D is possibly TRBD1 or TRBD2 (5 bases each). Trimming pared 6 bases from V and 4 bases from J, leaving 13 bases between. The V gene's germline CDR1 is MNHNS and CDR2 SASEGT. This CDR3 is built from 15 residues. The DNA of the CDR3 is TGTGCCAGCAGCCGCAGGGAGTCCGGGGCCAACGTCCTGACTTTC. Protein: CASSRRESGANVLTF.

This clonotype was observed a few times. V and J are TRBV12-3 or TRBV12-4 and TRBJ1-6, with a possible D match to TRBD1 (5 bases). Trimming stripped 3 bases from V and 7 bases from J, with 16 bases between. This CDR3 is built from 16 residues. This CDR3 is CASSFDPGYMNSPLHF. The CDR3, as DNA: TGTGCCAGCAGTTTCGACCCAGGGTATATGAATTCACCCCTCCACTTT.

Turning to this clonotype: At one of its ends the junction is not consistent with the germline gene, which may arise from a read error. V is TRBV6-7 and J is TRBJ2-7, with TRBD2 identical over 13 bases. TRBV6-7 is treated as an ORF (open reading frame) with a function not yet certain. This CDR3 has 18 amino acids. DNA for the CDR3: TGTGCCGGCAGTTACGAGAAGACTAGCGGGGGGCCCACCTACGAGCAGTACTTC. This encodes CAGSYEKTSGGPTYEQYF.

Comment on this clonotype: One end of the junction does not line up with germline, which may come from a read error. V usage is TRBV7-2 and J usage is TRBJ2-7, with D unclear. The CDR3 runs to 15 residues. The germline V gene has CDR1 SGHTA and CDR2 FQGNSA. CDR3 sequence reads: CANSLNTDPSYEQYF. CDR3 DNA: TGTGCCAACAGCTTAAATACGGATCCCTCCTACGAGCAGTACTTC.

Only a few counts were recorded for this clonotype. V is TRBV7-9 and J is TRBJ2-1; the match to TRBD2 covers 9 bases. This CDR3 has 15 amino acids. CDR1 and CDR2 from the germline V gene are SEHNR and FQNEAQ (reference sequence). The ends lost 5 bases at V and 5 bases at J; junction bases unmatched: 7. The CDR3 region is CASSTPGGRDNEQFF. CDR3 nucleotide sequence: TGTGCCAGCAGCACGCCCGGCGGGAGGGACAATGAGCAGTTCTTC.

The chain joins TRBV28 to TRBJ1-2; 7 bases align to TRBD1. The junction had 9 bases not matched to a gene; V was cut back by 5 bases and J by 6 bases. CDR3 length: 14 amino acids. Germline V CDR1 and CDR2: MDHEN, SYDVKM. In DNA, the CDR3 is TGTGCCAGCAGTCCCGCGCAGGGGGGGAATGGCTACACCTTC. Protein: CASSPAQGGNGYTF.

This chain uses TRBV5-1 with TRBJ2-7; D not resolved. The V gene's germline CDR1 is SGHRS and CDR2 YFSETQ. This CDR3 contains 13 residues. V gave up 7 bases and J gave up 1 base, with 12 bases separating them. As DNA, the CDR3 is TGCGCCAGCCCCCCTGACGTATCCTACGAGCAGTACTTC. Translated, it gives CASPPDVSYEQYF.

The gene calls are TRBV20-1 and TRBJ1-5; D remains unclear. The CDR3 has 16 amino acids. V was shortened by 0 bases and J by 0 bases, with 12 bases between the two germline ends. Germline lookup yields CDR1 DFQATT and CDR2 SNEGSKA (reference sequence). CDR3 sequence: CSARDARVYSNQPQHF. Here the CDR3 DNA reads TGCAGTGCTAGAGATGCCCGGGTCTATAGCAATCAGCCCCAGCATTTT.

The rearrangement joins TRBV27 to TRBJ2-1; 8 bases are a match to TRBD1. Germline CDR1 is MNHEY and CDR2 is SMNVEV (reference sequence). This CDR3 region has 16 residues. The V gene end was trimmed by 4 bases and the J gene end by 6 bases; junction bases not matched to a gene: 11. The CDR3 loop is CASSSLSGGVVNEQFF. In DNA form, the CDR3 reads TGTGCCAGCAGTTCGTTATCAGGGGGCGTCGTCAATGAGCAGTTCTTC.

This clonotype has only one observation. The CDR3 is CASSHPGGTLNEQYF. CDR3 nucleotide sequence: TGTGCCAGCAGTCACCCTGGGGGGACGCTTAATGAGCAGTACTTC. This chain joins TRBV28 and TRBJ2-1; the D gene is possibly TRBD2 (6 bases). The last part of the DNA fits TRBJ2-7 better; the J call may be wrong. Germline V gene lookup returns CDR1 MDHEN and CDR2 SYDVKM. The CDR3 totals 15 residues.

This clonotype was picked up many times. V and J are TRBV6-4 and TRBJ2-6; tentative D call: TRBD1 (5 bases). Germline-derived CDR1 and CDR2 are MRHNA and SNTAGT. V lost 5 bases and J 1 base, leaving 12 bases between the germline ends. The CDR3 sequence is 16 residues long. CDR3 bases: TGTGCCAGCAGTAGGGGCGATCGTTCTGGGGCCAACGTCCTGACTTTC. Its protein is CASSRGDRSGANVLTF.

Concerning this clonotype itself: An end of the junction differs from the germline gene, which may be a read error. This chain uses TRBV20-1 with TRBJ1-5, with 8 nucleotides matching TRBD1. This CDR3 region has 15 residues. Germline values: CDR1 DFQATT, CDR2 SNEGSKA (reference sequence). DNA for the CDR3: TGCAGTGCCGACTTAGGACAGGGCCAAAATCGGCCCCGGCATTTT. It translates to CSADLGQGQNRPRHF.

This chain connects TRBV20-1 to TRBJ2-5, with 11 bases identical to TRBD2. This CDR3 has 12 residues. Germline CDR1 reads DFQATT; CDR2 reads SNEGSKA (reference sequence). DNA of the CDR3: TGCTCTAGCGGGGGGTCTAGAAAGACCCAGTACTTC. Its translation: CSSGGSRKTQYF.

V gene TRBV9 combines with J gene TRBJ2-1; the match to TRBD2 covers 8 bases. The junction had 4 bases not matched to a gene; V was cut back by 7 bases and J by 7 bases. The CDR3 consists of 12 residues. Germline V gene sequence: CDR1 SGDLS, CDR2 YYNGEE. The CDR3 region is CASSTSVNEQFF. CDR3 sequence (DNA): TGTGCCAGCTCGACTAGCGTTAATGAGCAGTTCTTC.

This rearrangement joins TRBV12-3 or TRBV12-4 to TRBJ2-7; TRBD1 matches at 8 bases. This CDR3 is 13 amino acids long. J was trimmed by 5 bases and V by 6 bases; bases with no gene match: 6. As DNA, the CDR3 is TGTGCCAGCAGCCTTAGGACAGGGAACGAGCAGTACTTC. Amino acids: CASSLRTGNEQYF.

Only a few counts were recorded for this clonotype. V gene TRBV12-3 or TRBV12-4 combines with J gene TRBJ1-2; D not certain. CDR3 length equals 12 residues. V dropped 5 bases and J dropped 4 bases, with 8 bases sitting between them. CDR3 loop: CASSNGAYGYTF. CDR3 sequence (DNA): TGTGCCAGCAGTAATGGAGCCTATGGCTACACCTTC.

This clonotype was observed at least ten times. The J gene is TRBJ2-6, the V gene TRBV12-3 or TRBV12-4; TRBD1 agrees at 8 bases. Trimming removed 6 bases from V and 4 bases from J; junction bases left unmatched: 5. The CDR3 is 15 amino acids. This CDR3 reads CASRLTGAGANVLTF. CDR3 nucleotides: TGTGCCAGCAGGCTGACAGGGGCCGGGGCCAACGTCCTGACTTTC.

This clonotype was observed many times. The CDR3 protein is CSARDSLTDNYGYTF. The CDR3 bases are TGCAGTGCTAGAGATTCATTGACGGACAACTATGGCTACACCTTC. The chain carries TRBV20-1 and TRBJ1-2; D is unresolved. Per the germline V gene, CDR1 is DFQATT and CDR2 is SNEGSKA (reference sequence). V was shortened by 0 bases and J by 2 bases, with 13 bases between the two germline ends. The CDR3 length is 15 residues.

This clonotype has just a few counts. The chain links TRBV2 to TRBJ2-7, with 8 positions matching TRBD1. The CDR3 totals 14 residues. With 7 bases clipped from V and 0 bases from J, the junction kept 5 bases outside the gene matches. Germline values: CDR1 SNHLY, CDR2 FYNNEI. Written as DNA, the CDR3 is TGTGCCAGCATGAGGGACAGGTACTCCTACGAGCAGTACTTC. Amino acid sequence: CASMRDRYSYEQYF.

This clonotype was counted a few times. This rearrangement joins TRBV4-3 to TRBJ1-4, with no clear D. CDR3 length equals 13 residues. The V gene lost 1 base and the J gene lost 8 bases, with 8 bases spanning the gap. The V gene's germline CDR1 is LGHNA and CDR2 YSLEER. The CDR3 spells CASSQATDEKLFF. The DNA of the CDR3 is TGCGCCAGCAGCCAAGCAACGGACGAAAAACTGTTTTTT.

The V call is TRBV11-2, the J call TRBJ1-3; D is ambiguous. V lost 2 bases and J lost 4, with 9 bases in between. In germline, CDR1 is SGHAT, CDR2 FQNNGV. The CDR3 consists of 14 residues. The CDR3 reads CASSLPSTGNTIYF. The CDR3 DNA reads TGTGCCAGCAGCTTACCGTCGACAGGAAACACCATATATTTT. Full variable domain (remainder filled in from reference TRBV11-2 and TRBJ1-3): EAGVAQSPRYKIIEKRQSVAFWCNPISGHATLYWYQQILGQGPKLLIQFQNNGVVDDSQLPKDRFSAERLKGVDSTLKIQPAKLEDSAVYLCASSLPSTGNTIYFGEGSWLTVV.

This chain connects TRBV19 to TRBJ2-7, with D maybe TRBD2 (6 bases). CDR1 and CDR2 from the germline V gene are LNHDA and SQIVND (reference sequence). Trimming pared 3 bases from V and 7 bases from J, leaving 13 bases between. CDR3 length equals 13 residues. CDR3 sequence reads: CASSIAARGEQYF. CDR3 DNA sequence: TGTGCCAGTAGTATCGCGGCGCGGGGAGAGCAGTACTTC.

This chain joins TRBV5-1 and TRBJ2-5, with D tentatively TRBD1 (6 bases). The CDR3 covers 15 residues. The V end lost 6 bases, the J end lost 0 bases, and 15 bases lay between the germline ends. Germline loops: CDR1 SGHRS, CDR2 YFSETQ. Written as DNA, the CDR3 is TGCGCCAGCAACCTAGGGGGAAGATACCAAGAGACCCAGTACTTC. Protein: CASNLGGRYQETQYF.

As DNA, the CDR3 is TGCGCCAGCAGCTTATCACAGGGGGCGCAGATAAGGTTCTTC. This codes for CASSLSQGAQIRFF. The chain couples TRBV5-1 to TRBJ2-1; 9 nucleotides agree with TRBD1. CDR1 and CDR2 (germline): SGHRS, YFSETQ. V lost 2 bases, J lost 15 bases, and 12 bases stayed unmatched. The CDR3 runs to 14 residues.